Shown below are 13 T cell receptor beta chains from a single sample sequenced in a study of blood T cell repertoires in COVID-19. Only in-frame clones appear in the TCRdb table, and some are missing; sequencing was by immunoSEQ multiplex PCR. This sample has 290,000 or so clones, with around nine tenths found just once. The sequenced sample consisted of PBMCs or T cells enriched from blood (not recorded which). The receptors stem from a woman in her late teens or twenties who had recovered from COVID-19.

The rearrangement joins TRBV19 to TRBJ1-1; 9 bases are a match to TRBD1. The CDR3 covers 14 residues. V was clipped by 5 bases and J by 3 bases; unmatched bases: 4. Looked up from germline, CDR1 is LNHDA and CDR2 is SQIVND (reference sequence). The chain's CDR3 is CASSPGQGYTEAFF. The CDR3 region has the DNA TGTGCCAGTAGTCCGGGACAGGGCTACACTGAAGCTTTCTTT.

This clone was detected a few times. The chain uses TRBV6-5 and TRBJ1-3; D remains ambiguous. V was cut by 6 bases and J by 8 bases, with 17 bases left in between. Germline-derived CDR1 and CDR2 are MNHEY and SVGAGI. The CDR3 sequence is 14 residues long. CDR3 in DNA: TGTGCCAGCAGAGTACAGAGTAATCGGCACACCATATATTTT. Translated: CASRVQSNRHTIYF.

This clone was seen a few times. V and J are TRBV30 and TRBJ2-7; 13 bases line up with TRBD2. V shed 4 bases and J 3 bases; nucleotides not matched to a gene: 6. The CDR3 sequence is 15 residues long. Germline V gene sequence: CDR1 GTSNPN, CDR2 SVGIG (reference sequence). CDR3 amino acids: CAWTLGLAGDYEQYF. DNA for the CDR3: TGTGCCTGGACCTTAGGACTAGCGGGGGACTACGAGCAGTACTTC.

The V call is TRBV19, the J call TRBJ2-2; 7 nucleotides match TRBD2. Germline V gene data show CDR1 as LNHDA and CDR2 as SQIVND (reference sequence). J gave up 7 bases and V 5 bases, and 4 bases lay outside the gene matches. The CDR3 spans 13 residues. The CDR3 region is CASSGRGDGELFF. CDR3 nucleotide sequence: TGTGCCAGTAGTGGTCGGGGGGACGGGGAGCTGTTTTTT.

This rearrangement joins TRBV10-3 to TRBJ1-2; a possible D gene is TRBD1 (6 bases). Looked up from germline, CDR1 is ENHRY and CDR2 is SYGVKD. The CDR3 is 15 residues long. Trimming left V 4 bases short and J 7 bases short, with 19 bases between. CDR3 bases: TGTGCCATCAGTGCCGGTACAGGGTCACATCTTGGCTACACCTTC. It yields the protein CAISAGTGSHLGYTF.

This sequence joins TRBV5-6 and TRBJ1-5; 7 nucleotides align to TRBD1. The J segment lost 2 bases and the V segment lost 4 bases, leaving 6 bases of the junction unmatched. Germline-derived CDR1 and CDR2 are SGHDT and YYEEEE. This CDR3 region has 15 residues. CDR3 sequence reads: CASSLRGTGNQPQHF. The CDR3 DNA sequence: TGTGCCAGCAGCCTCAGGGGGACCGGCAATCAGCCCCAGCATTTT.

The chain has TRBV30 and TRBJ1-2, with D perhaps TRBD1 (6 bases). CDR1 is GTSNPN, CDR2 SVGIG, per germline (reference sequence). This CDR3 is built from 15 residues. Trimming left V 4 bases short and J 8 bases short, with 23 bases between. CDR3 protein: CAWTREGVLLWGYTF. The DNA of the CDR3 is TGTGCCTGGACCAGGGAGGGGGTGCTCCTGTGGGGCTACACCTTC.

This chain links TRBV18 with TRBJ2-5, with D possibly TRBD1 on 5 matching bases. In germline, CDR1 is KGHSH, CDR2 LQKENI. V was clipped by 1 base and J by 5 bases, with 5 bases between them. The CDR3 covers 12 residues. CDR3 protein: CASSPQGETQYF. For the CDR3, the DNA is TGTGCCAGCTCACCACAGGGGGAGACCCAGTACTTC.

This chain connects TRBV7-8 to TRBJ1-2; a possible D gene is TRBD1 (5 bases). CDR3 length equals 15 residues. CDR1 SGHVS and CDR2 FQNEAQ come from the germline V gene. The V gene lost 2 bases and the J gene lost 5 bases, with 15 bases spanning the gap. CDR3 amino acids: CASSLTRQNGYGYTF. In DNA, the CDR3 is TGTGCCAGCAGCTTAACGAGACAGAATGGATATGGCTACACCTTC.

This clone was seen more than once but under ten times. CDR3 protein: CASSLVGGQGNQPQHF. CDR3 nucleotide sequence: TGTGCCAGCAGCTTAGTGGGGGGACAGGGGAATCAGCCCCAGCATTTT. The V and J genes are TRBV7-2 and TRBJ1-5, with TRBD1 matching 10 bases. The CDR3 sequence is 16 residues long. With 1 base clipped from V and 4 bases from J, the junction kept 4 bases outside the gene matches. Germline V gene lookup returns CDR1 SGHTA and CDR2 FQGNSA.

The chain has TRBV7-9 and TRBJ2-7; maybe TRBD2 (5 bases). The length of the CDR3 is 12 residues. Germline V CDR1 and CDR2: SEHNR, FQNEAQ (reference sequence). V was cut by 3 bases and J by 2 bases, with 5 bases left in between. As DNA, the CDR3 is TGTGCCAGCAGCTTGGAGGCCTACGAGCAGTACTTC. Its protein product is CASSLEAYEQYF.

V gene TRBV14 combines with J gene TRBJ2-7, with 8 nucleotides matching TRBD1. V dropped 4 bases and J dropped 2; count of bases not matched to a gene: 10. In germline, CDR1 is SGHDN, CDR2 FVKESK. This CDR3 contains 16 residues. The DNA of the CDR3 is TGTGCCAGCAGCCGTAATCAGGGGGCTATTACCTACGAGCAGTACTTC. Its translation is CASSRNQGAITYEQYF.

V usage is TRBV30 and J usage is TRBJ1-1; 7 bases are shared with TRBD1. The CDR3 contains 16 residues. The ends lost 2 bases at V and 0 bases at J; junction bases unmatched: 9. CDR1 is GTSNPN and CDR2 is SVGIG in the germline V gene (reference sequence). CDR3 amino acids: CAWSRDSLYMNTEAFF. The CDR3 DNA follows: TGTGCCTGGAGTCGGGACAGCTTATACATGAACACTGAAGCTTTCTTT.